This T cell receptor (beta chain) was sequenced in a study of vaccination and CD4 T cells after COVID-19. One entry per CDR3 protein results from TCRdb running MiXCR on the PCR reads. Of just over 35,000 distinct CDR3 sequences in the sample, about 35% were seen once. The CDR3 runs 14 residues. The junction had 6 bases not matched to a gene; V was cut back by 4 bases and J by 7 bases. CDR1 is SEHNR and CDR2 is FQNEAQ in the germline V gene (reference sequence). The time point here: late sampling 161 to 241 days after vaccination in a few convalescent patients. The TCR was taken from a human donor who had recovered from COVID-19. This chain joins TRBV7-9 and TRBJ1-4, with 7 positions matching TRBD1. The specimen comprised CD4+ T cells from blood, sampled about 7 months after SARS-CoV-2 vaccination. CDR3 coding DNA: TGTGCCAGCAGCTCAATAGACAGGGCTGAAAAACTGTTTTTT. It yields the protein CASSSIDRAEKLFF.